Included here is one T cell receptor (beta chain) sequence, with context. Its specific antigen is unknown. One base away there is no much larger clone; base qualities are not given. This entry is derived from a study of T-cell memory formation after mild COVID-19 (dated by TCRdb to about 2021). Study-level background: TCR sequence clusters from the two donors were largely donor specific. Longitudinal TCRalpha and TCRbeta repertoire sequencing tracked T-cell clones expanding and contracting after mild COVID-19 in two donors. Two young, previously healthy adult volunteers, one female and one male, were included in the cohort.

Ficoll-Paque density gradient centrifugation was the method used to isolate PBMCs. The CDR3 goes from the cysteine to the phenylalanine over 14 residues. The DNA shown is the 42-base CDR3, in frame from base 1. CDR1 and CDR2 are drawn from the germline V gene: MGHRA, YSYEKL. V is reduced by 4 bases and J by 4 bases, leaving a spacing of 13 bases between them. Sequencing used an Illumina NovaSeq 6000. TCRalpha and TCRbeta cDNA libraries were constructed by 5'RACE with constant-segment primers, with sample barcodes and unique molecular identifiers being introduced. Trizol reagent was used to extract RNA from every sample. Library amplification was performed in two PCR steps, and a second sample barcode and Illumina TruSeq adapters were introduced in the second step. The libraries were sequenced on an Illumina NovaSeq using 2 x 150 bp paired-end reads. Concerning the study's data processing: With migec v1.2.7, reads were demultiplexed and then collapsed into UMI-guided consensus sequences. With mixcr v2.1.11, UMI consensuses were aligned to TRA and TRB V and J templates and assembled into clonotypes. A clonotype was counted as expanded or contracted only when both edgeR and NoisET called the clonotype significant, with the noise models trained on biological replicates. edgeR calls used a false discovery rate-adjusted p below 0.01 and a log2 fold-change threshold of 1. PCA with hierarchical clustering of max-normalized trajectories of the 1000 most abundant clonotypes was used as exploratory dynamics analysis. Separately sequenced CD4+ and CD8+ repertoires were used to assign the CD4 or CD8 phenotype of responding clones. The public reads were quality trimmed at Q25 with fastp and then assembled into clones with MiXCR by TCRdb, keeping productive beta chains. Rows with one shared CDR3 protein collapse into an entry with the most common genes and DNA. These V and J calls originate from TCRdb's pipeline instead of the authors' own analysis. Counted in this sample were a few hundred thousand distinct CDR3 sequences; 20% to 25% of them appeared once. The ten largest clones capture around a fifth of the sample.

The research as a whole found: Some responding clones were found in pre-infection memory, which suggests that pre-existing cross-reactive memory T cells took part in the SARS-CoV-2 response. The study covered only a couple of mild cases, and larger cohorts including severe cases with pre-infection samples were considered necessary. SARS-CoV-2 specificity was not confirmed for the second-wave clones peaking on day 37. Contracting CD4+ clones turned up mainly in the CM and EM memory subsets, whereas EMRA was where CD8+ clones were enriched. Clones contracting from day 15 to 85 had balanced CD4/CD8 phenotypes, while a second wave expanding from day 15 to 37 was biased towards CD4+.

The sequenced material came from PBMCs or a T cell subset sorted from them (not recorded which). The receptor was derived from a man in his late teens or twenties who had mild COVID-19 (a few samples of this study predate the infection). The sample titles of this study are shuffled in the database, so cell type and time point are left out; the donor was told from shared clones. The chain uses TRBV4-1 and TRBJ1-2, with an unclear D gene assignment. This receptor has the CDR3 CASSRAGGSYGYTF. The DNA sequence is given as TGCGCCAGCAGCCGGGCTGGAGGAAGCTATGGCTACACCTTC.